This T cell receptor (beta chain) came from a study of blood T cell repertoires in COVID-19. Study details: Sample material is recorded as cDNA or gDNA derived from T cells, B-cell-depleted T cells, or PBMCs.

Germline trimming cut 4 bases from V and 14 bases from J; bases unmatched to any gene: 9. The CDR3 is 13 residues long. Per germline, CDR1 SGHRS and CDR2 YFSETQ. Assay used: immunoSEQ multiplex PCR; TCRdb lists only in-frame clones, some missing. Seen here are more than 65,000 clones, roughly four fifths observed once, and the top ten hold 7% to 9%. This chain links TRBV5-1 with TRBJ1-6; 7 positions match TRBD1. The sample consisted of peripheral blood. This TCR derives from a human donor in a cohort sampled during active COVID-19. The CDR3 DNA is TGCGCCAGCAGCCCGGGACAGCCGCTGGCCCTCCACTTT. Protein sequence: CASSPGQPLALHF.